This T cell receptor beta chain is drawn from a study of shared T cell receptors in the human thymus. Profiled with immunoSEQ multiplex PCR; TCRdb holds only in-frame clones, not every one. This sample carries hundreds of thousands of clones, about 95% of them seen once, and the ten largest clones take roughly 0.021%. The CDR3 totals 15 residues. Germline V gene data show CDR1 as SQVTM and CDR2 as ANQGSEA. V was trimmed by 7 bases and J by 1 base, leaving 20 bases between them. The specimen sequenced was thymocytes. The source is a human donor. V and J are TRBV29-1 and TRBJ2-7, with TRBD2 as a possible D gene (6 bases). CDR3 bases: TGCAGCGGCAGCTTTGTACGGGGGTTTTCCTACGAGCAGTACTTC. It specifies CSGSFVRGFSYEQYF.